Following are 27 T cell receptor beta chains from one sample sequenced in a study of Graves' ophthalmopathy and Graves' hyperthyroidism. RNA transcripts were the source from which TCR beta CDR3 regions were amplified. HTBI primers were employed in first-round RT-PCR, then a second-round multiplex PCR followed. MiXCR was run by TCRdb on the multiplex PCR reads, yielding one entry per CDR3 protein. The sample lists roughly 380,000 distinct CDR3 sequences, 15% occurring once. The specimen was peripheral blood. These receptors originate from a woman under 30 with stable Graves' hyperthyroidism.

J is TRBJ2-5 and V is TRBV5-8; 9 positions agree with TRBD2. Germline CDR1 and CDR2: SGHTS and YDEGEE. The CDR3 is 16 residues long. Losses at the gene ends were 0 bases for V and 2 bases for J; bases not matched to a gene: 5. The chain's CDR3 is CASSLEASGNQETQYF. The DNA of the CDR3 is TGTGCCAGCAGCTTGGAGGCTAGCGGGAATCAAGAGACCCAGTACTTC.

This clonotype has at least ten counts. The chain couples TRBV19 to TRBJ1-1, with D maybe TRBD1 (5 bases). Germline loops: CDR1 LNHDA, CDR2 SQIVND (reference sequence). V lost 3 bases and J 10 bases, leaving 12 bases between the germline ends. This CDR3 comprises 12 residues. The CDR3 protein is CASSIQGVGAFF. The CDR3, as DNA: TGTGCCAGTAGTATCCAGGGTGTCGGAGCTTTCTTT.

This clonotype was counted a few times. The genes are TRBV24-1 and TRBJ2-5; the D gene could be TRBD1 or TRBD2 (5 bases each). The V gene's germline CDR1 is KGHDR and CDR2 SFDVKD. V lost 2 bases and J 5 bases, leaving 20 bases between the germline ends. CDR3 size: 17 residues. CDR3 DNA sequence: TGTGCCACCAGTGATTCGTCAAGGGGACCACCGAGGGAGACCCAGTACTTC. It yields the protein CATSDSSRGPPRETQYF.

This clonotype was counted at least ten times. The CDR3 DNA sequence: TGTGCCAGCAGTCCCCCCCCGGGACAGGGGTCCTACGAGCAGTACTTC. The encoded protein is CASSPPPGQGSYEQYF. The rearrangement links TRBV12-3 or TRBV12-4 to TRBJ2-7, with 10 bases identical to TRBD1. The CDR3 has 16 residues. Losses at the gene ends were 5 bases for V and 1 base for J; bases not matched to a gene: 8.

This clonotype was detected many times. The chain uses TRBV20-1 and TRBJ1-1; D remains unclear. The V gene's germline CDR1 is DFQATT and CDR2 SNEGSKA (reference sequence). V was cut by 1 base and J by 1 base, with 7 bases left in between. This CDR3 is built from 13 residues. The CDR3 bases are TGCAGTGCTAGAGTTGGGCCGAACACTGAAGCTTTCTTT. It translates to CSARVGPNTEAFF.

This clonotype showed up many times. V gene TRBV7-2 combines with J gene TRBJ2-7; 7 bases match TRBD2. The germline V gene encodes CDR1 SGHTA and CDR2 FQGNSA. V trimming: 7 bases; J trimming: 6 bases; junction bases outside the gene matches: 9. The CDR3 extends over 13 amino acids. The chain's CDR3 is CASTPWGGVEQYF. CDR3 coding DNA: TGTGCCAGCACCCCATGGGGGGGGGTCGAGCAGTACTTC.

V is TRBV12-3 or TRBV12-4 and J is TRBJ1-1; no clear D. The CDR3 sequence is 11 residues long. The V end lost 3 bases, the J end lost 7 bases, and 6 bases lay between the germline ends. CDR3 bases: TGTGCCAGCAGTTTGGCGTATGAAGCTTTCTTT. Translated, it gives CASSLAYEAFF.

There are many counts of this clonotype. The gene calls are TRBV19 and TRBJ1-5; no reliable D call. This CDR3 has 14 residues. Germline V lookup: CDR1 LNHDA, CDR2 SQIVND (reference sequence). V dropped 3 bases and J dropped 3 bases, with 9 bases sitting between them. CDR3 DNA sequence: TGTGCCAGTAGTATTCGGCAGGTCAATCAGCCCCAGCATTTT. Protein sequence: CASSIRQVNQPQHF.

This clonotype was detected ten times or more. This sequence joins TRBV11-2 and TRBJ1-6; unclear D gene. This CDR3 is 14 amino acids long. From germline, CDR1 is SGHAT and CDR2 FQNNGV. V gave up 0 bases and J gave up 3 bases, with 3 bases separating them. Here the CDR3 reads CASSLEVYNSPLHF. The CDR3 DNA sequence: TGTGCCAGCAGCTTAGAGGTCTATAATTCACCCCTCCACTTT.

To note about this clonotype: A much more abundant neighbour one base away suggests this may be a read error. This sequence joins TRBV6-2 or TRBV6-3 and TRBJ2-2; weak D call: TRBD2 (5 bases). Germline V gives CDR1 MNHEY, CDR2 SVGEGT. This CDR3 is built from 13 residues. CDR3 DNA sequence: TGTGCCAGCCTTGACGGTAACACCGGGGAGCTGTTGTTT. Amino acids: CASLDGNTGELLF.

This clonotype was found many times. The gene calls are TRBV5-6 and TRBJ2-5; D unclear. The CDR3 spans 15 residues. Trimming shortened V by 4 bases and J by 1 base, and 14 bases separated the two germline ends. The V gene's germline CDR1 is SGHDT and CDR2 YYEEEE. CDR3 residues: CASSPPPPSQETQYF. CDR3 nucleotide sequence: TGTGCCAGCAGCCCCCCCCCGCCCAGCCAAGAGACCCAGTACTTC.

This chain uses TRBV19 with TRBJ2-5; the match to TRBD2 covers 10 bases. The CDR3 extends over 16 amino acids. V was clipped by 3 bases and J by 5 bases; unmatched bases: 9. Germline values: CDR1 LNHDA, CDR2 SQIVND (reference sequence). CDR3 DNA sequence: TGTGCCAGTAGTATTGGGACTAGCGTTCAAAGGGAGACCCAGTACTTC. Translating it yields CASSIGTSVQRETQYF.

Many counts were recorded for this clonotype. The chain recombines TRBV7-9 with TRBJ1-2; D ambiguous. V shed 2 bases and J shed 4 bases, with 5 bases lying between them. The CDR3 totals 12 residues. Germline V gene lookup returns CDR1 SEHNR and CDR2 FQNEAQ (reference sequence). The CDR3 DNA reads TGTGCCAGCAGCTTACTGGGCTATGGCTACACCTTC. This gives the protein CASSLLGYGYTF.

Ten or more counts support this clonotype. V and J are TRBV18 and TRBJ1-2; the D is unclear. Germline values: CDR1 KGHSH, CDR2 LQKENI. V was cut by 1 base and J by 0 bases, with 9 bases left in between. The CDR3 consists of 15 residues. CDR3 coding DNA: TGTGCCAGCTCACCACTACAACTTGCTAACTATGGCTACACCTTC. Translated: CASSPLQLANYGYTF.

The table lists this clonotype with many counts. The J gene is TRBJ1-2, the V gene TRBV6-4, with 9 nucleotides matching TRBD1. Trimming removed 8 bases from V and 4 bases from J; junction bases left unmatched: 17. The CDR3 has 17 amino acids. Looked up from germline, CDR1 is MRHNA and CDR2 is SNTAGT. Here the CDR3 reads CASASGDRASYGYGYTF. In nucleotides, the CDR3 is TGTGCCAGCGCATCCGGGGACAGGGCTTCCTATGGCTATGGCTACACCTTC.

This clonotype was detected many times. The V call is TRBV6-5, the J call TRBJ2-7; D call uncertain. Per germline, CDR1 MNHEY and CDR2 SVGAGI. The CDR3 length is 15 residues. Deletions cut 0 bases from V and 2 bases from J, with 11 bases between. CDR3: CASSYSTEVTYEQYF. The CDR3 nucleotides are TGTGCCAGCAGTTACTCGACCGAGGTTACCTACGAGCAGTACTTC.

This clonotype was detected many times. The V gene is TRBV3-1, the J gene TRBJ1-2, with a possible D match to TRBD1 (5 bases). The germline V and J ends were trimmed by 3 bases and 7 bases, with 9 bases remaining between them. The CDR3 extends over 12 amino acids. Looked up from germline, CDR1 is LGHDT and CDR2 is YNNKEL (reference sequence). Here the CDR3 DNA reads TGTGCCAGCAGCCACACAGGTGGTGGCTACACCTTC. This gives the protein CASSHTGGGYTF.

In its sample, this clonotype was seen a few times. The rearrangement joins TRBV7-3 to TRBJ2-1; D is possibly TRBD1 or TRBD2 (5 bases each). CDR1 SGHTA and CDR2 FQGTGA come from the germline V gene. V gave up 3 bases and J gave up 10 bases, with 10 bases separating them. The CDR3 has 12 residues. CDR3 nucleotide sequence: TGTGCCAGCAGCTTGGACGGGGACGAGCAGTTCTTC. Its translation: CASSLDGDEQFF.

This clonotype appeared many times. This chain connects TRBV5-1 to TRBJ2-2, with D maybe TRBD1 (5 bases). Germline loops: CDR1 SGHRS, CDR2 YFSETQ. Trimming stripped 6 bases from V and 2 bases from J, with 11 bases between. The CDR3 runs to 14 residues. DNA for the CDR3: TGCGCCAGCAACCAGGGTTATAACACCGGGGAGCTGTTTTTT. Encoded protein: CASNQGYNTGELFF.

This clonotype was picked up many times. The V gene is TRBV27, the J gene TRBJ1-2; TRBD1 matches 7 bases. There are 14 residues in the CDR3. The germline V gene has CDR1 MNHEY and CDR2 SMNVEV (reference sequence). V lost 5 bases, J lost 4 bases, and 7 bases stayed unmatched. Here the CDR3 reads CASSTKQGSYGYTF. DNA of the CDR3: TGTGCCAGCAGTACAAAACAGGGGAGCTATGGCTACACCTTC.

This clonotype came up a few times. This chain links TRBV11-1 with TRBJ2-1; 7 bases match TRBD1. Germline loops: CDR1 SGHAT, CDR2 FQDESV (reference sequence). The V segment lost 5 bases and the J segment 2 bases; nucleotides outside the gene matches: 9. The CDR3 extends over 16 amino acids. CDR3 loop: CASSITGTVPYNEQFF. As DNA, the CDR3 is TGTGCCAGCAGCATTACCGGGACAGTTCCCTACAATGAGCAGTTCTTC.

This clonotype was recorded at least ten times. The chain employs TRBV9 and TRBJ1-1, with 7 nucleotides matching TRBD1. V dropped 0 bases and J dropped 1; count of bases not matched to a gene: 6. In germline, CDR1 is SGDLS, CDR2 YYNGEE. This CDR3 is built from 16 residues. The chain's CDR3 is CASSVVTGWSNTEAFF. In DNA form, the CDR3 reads TGTGCCAGCAGCGTAGTGACAGGGTGGTCGAACACTGAAGCTTTCTTT.

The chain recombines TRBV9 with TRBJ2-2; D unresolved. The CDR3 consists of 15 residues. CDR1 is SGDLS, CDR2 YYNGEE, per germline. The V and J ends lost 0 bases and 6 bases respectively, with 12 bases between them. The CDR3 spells CASSVEPGRSGELFF. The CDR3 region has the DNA TGTGCCAGCAGCGTAGAGCCAGGAAGGTCCGGGGAGCTGTTTTTT. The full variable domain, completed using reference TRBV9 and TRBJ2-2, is DSGVTQTPKHLITATGQRVTLRCSPRSGDLSVYWYQQSLDQGLQFLIQYYNGEERAKGNILERFSAQQFPDLHSELNLSSLELGDSALYFCASSVEPGRSGELFFGEGSRLTVL.

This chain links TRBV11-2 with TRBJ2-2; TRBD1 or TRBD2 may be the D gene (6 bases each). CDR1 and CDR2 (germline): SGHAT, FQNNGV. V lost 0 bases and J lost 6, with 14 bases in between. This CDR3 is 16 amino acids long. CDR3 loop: CASSLDAAGEAGELFF. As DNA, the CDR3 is TGTGCCAGCAGCTTAGATGCGGCAGGGGAGGCCGGGGAGCTGTTTTTT.

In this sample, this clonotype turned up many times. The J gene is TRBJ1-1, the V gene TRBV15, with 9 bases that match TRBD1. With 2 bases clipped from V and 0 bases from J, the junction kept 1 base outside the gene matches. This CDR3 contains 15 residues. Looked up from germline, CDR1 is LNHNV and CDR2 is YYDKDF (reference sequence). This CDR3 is CATSRRTGVNTEAFF. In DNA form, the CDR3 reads TGTGCCACCAGCAGACGGACAGGGGTGAACACTGAAGCTTTCTTT.

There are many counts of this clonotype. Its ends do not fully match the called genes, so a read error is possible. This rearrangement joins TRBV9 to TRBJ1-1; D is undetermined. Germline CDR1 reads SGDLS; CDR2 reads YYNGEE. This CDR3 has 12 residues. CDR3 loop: CASSAENTEVFF. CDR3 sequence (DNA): TGTGCCAGCAGCGCGGAGAACACTGAAGTTTTCTTT.

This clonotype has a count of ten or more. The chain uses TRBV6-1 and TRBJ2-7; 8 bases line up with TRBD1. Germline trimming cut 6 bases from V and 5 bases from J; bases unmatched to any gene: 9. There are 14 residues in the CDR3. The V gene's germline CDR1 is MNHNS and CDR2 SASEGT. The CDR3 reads CASSLTGALDEQYF. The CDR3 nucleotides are TGTGCCAGCAGCCTGACAGGGGCCTTAGACGAGCAGTACTTC.